One and the same sample provided the 26 T cell receptor beta chains below, sequenced in a study of T-cell reconstitution after alpha-beta-depleted transplantation in children. This sample's TCRbeta library carried unique molecular identifier barcodes. Each CDR3 protein gets one entry after TCRdb re-called the PCR reads with MiXCR. The table lists about 580,000 distinct CDR3 sequences, about 21% of them singletons. Sequenced material: PBMCs, mostly from graft donor cells, taken 360 days after TCRalphabeta/CD19-depleted stem cell transplant. The receptors stem from a boy under two years old who had a stem cell transplant for acute myeloid leukemia, so the T cells may come from the graft donor.

This clonotype has at least ten counts. The genes are TRBV5-1 and TRBJ2-1, with a tentative D call TRBD1 (5 bases). V gave up 0 bases and J gave up 5 bases, with 15 bases separating them. CDR1 and CDR2 (germline): SGHRS, YFSETQ. The CDR3 sequence is 16 residues long. In DNA form, the CDR3 reads TGCGCCAGCAGCTTGGGAGAGGTCCCAGGGAACAATGAGCAGTTCTTC. Protein sequence: CASSLGEVPGNNEQFF.

This clonotype was counted between two and nine times. Written as DNA, the CDR3 is TGCGCCAGCAGCCAAGAGGGGACAGTTAATTCACCCCTCCACTTT. Protein: CASSQEGTVNSPLHF. The chain couples TRBV4-1 to TRBJ1-6; 7 nucleotides match TRBD1. V trimming: 0 bases; J trimming: 6 bases; junction bases outside the gene matches: 2. The CDR3 consists of 15 residues. Germline assignment: CDR1 MGHRA and CDR2 YSYEKL.

This clonotype was detected only a few times. This chain connects TRBV29-1 to TRBJ2-5; no firm D call. V was pared by 7 bases and J by 2 bases, with 8 bases between. The CDR3 contains 11 residues. Germline-derived CDR1 and CDR2 are SQVTM and ANQGSEA. The CDR3 DNA reads TGCAGCGGGGGTCTGCAAGAGACCCAGTACTTC. This encodes CSGGLQETQYF. Filled out from reference TRBV29-1 and TRBJ2-5, the complete variable domain reads SAVISQKPSRDICQRGTSLTIQCQVDSQVTMMFWYRQQPGQSLTLIATANQGSEATYESGFVIDKFPISRPNLTFSTLTVSNMSPEDSSIYLCSGGLQETQYFGPGTRLLVL.

There are a few counts of this clonotype. This chain links TRBV20-1 with TRBJ2-7; the match to TRBD1 covers 8 bases. Germline loops: CDR1 DFQATT, CDR2 SNEGSKA (reference sequence). V lost 0 bases and J lost 0; bases outside the gene matches: 4. The CDR3 contains 15 residues. This CDR3 reads CSARDGGTGSYEQYF. CDR3 nucleotide sequence: TGCAGTGCTAGAGATGGCGGGACAGGCTCCTACGAGCAGTACTTC.

This sequence joins TRBV5-1 and TRBJ1-1; 8 nucleotides line up with TRBD1. V lost 0 bases, J lost 4 bases, and 5 bases stayed unmatched. Germline V gene sequence: CDR1 SGHRS, CDR2 YFSETQ. The CDR3 totals 15 residues. CDR3 in amino acids: CASSLVSGGGTEAFF. In DNA, the CDR3 is TGCGCCAGCAGCTTGGTGTCAGGGGGCGGCACTGAAGCTTTCTTT.

This sequence joins TRBV20-1 and TRBJ2-1; D might be TRBD1 or TRBD2, each matching 7 bases. This CDR3 is built from 15 residues. The ends were cut back, 5 bases at V and 6 bases at J, with 20 bases in the middle. Germline V gene sequence: CDR1 DFQATT, CDR2 SNEGSKA (reference sequence). This CDR3 is CSAGGGRGISNEQFF. The DNA of the CDR3 is TGCAGTGCTGGGGGGGGCAGGGGGATCAGCAATGAGCAGTTCTTC.

There are many counts of this clonotype. The chain is built from TRBV12-3 or TRBV12-4 and TRBJ2-2, with 8 bases matching TRBD2. Trimming at V came to 6 bases and at J to 7 bases, leaving 13 bases not matched to a gene. The CDR3 loop spans 16 amino acids. The CDR3 is CASSWGTRIGGGELFF. CDR3 in DNA: TGTGCCAGCAGCTGGGGGACTAGGATAGGTGGCGGGGAGCTGTTTTTT.

This clonotype showed up just a few times. The V gene is TRBV5-5, the J gene TRBJ1-2; D possibly corresponds to TRBD1 (6 bases). Germline CDR1 and CDR2: SGHKS and YYEKEE (reference sequence). Trimming removed 4 bases from V and 2 bases from J, with 21 bases in between. The CDR3 has 17 amino acids. CDR3 residues: CASSLPQGRGGNYGYTF. In DNA form, the CDR3 reads TGTGCCAGCAGCCTCCCACAGGGCAGGGGCGGCAACTATGGCTACACCTTC.

Points on this clonotype: The junction departs from germline at one end; a sequencing error may be responsible. The chain links TRBV12-3 or TRBV12-4 to TRBJ2-2, with D possibly TRBD2 on 5 matching bases. This CDR3 comprises 14 residues. The CDR3 is CASSRPGYTGVLFF. The CDR3 nucleotides are TGTGCCAGCAGTCGTCCCGGTTATACCGGGGTGCTGTTTTTT.

This clonotype was seen only once. The chain carries TRBV9 and TRBJ2-3, with D possibly being TRBD1 (5 bases). The germline CDR1 and CDR2 sequences are SGDLS and YYNGEE. This CDR3 comprises 16 residues. Trimming cost V 3 bases and J 2 bases, with 16 bases left between them. The CDR3 reads CASSADRTTTTDTQYF. The CDR3 bases are TGTGCCAGCAGCGCCGATCGGACAACTACCACAGATACGCAGTATTTT.

The chain joins TRBV10-2 to TRBJ2-7, with D tentatively TRBD1 or TRBD2 (5 bases each). The germline CDR1 and CDR2 sequences are WSHSY and SAAADI. Trimming removed 2 bases from V and 6 bases from J, with 11 bases in between. The CDR3 extends over 13 amino acids. CDR3: CASSEGGSSEQYV. The CDR3, as DNA: TGCGCCAGCAGTGAGGGGGGAAGTTCCGAGCAGTACGTC.

This clonotype was observed many times. J is TRBJ1-3 and V is TRBV29-1; D is unresolved. Deletions cut 7 bases from V and 4 bases from J, with 8 bases between. This CDR3 contains 11 residues. Germline V gene data show CDR1 as SQVTM and CDR2 as ANQGSEA. Written as DNA, the CDR3 is TGCAGCGGGCGGACCGGAAACACCATATATTTT. Amino acids: CSGRTGNTIYF. Full variable domain (outside the CDR3, taken from reference TRBV29-1 and TRBJ1-3): SAVISQKPSRDICQRGTSLTIQCQVDSQVTMMFWYRQQPGQSLTLIATANQGSEATYESGFVIDKFPISRPNLTFSTLTVSNMSPEDSSIYLCSGRTGNTIYFGEGSWLTVV.

This clonotype has a count of ten or more. The conserved closing phenylalanine or tryptophan is absent in this CDR3, likely reflecting a read error. The DNA is left out, because the CDR3 cannot be placed on it with certainty; the CDR3 is given as TCRdb lists it. This chain links TRBV27 with TRBJ1-2; the table's D call of TRBD1 was not tested on the DNA. In germline, CDR1 is MNHEY, CDR2 SMNVEV (reference sequence). The CDR3 comprises 13 residues, both ends counted. CDR3 amino acids: CASSFDLDSPLII.

This clonotype was recorded many times. The V and J genes are TRBV7-9 and TRBJ2-5, with D perhaps TRBD1 (5 bases). CDR3 size: 17 residues. The germline V and J ends were trimmed by 2 bases and 2 bases, with 18 bases remaining between them. Germline V gene sequence: CDR1 SEHNR, CDR2 FQNEAQ (reference sequence). CDR3 DNA sequence: TGTGCCAGCAGCTTAAGTGCCCAGGGTCCCTGGCAAGAGACCCAGTACTTC. Its translation is CASSLSAQGPWQETQYF.

This clonotype has a count of ten or more. The CDR3 bases are TGCAGTGCTAGTGTCGCTATTGAGCAGTTCTTC. Its translation is CSASVAIEQFF. This chain connects TRBV20-1 to TRBJ2-1; unclear D gene. Trimming stripped 3 bases from V and 9 bases from J, with 9 bases between. Per the germline V gene, CDR1 is DFQATT and CDR2 is SNEGSKA (reference sequence). CDR3 size: 11 residues.

The chain has TRBV10-3 and TRBJ1-2; D remains ambiguous. CDR3 length: 12 residues. Trimming cost V 3 bases and J 8 bases, with 10 bases left between them. CDR1 is ENHRY, CDR2 SYGVKD, per germline. DNA of the CDR3: TGTGCCATCAGTGACCGGGCCCAAGGCTACACCTTC. This sequence encodes CAISDRAQGYTF.

V and J are TRBV4-1 and TRBJ2-1, with TRBD1 matching over 10 bases. V lost 0 bases, J lost 7 bases, and 6 bases stayed unmatched. CDR1 is MGHRA, CDR2 YSYEKL, per germline. The CDR3 consists of 16 residues. CDR3 nucleotide sequence: TGCGCCAGCAGCCAAGAGGCGGACAGGGGGGGAAATGAGCAGTTCTTC. It codes for CASSQEADRGGNEQFF.

There are many counts of this clonotype. The rearrangement links TRBV7-9 to TRBJ2-7; 12 nucleotides match TRBD1. Germline values: CDR1 SEHNR, CDR2 FQNEAQ (reference sequence). CDR3 size: 16 residues. With V trimmed by 4 bases and J by 3 bases, 7 bases remained unmatched. The CDR3 loop reads CASSSHRDRGLYEQYF. CDR3 sequence (DNA): TGTGCCAGCAGCTCGCACCGGGACAGGGGGCTCTACGAGCAGTACTTC.

The chain links TRBV5-6 to TRBJ2-7, with 9 bases fitting TRBD1. Germline V gene lookup returns CDR1 SGHDT and CDR2 YYEEEE. CDR3 length: 17 residues. Germline trimming cut 0 bases from V and 0 bases from J; bases unmatched to any gene: 7. CDR3 DNA sequence: TGTGCCAGCAGCTTGGGTCCGGGACAGGGTGTCTCCTACGAGCAGTACGTC. Its protein product is CASSLGPGQGVSYEQYV.

This chain links TRBV12-3 or TRBV12-4 with TRBJ2-7, with TRBD1 matching 7 bases. The CDR3 runs 12 residues. Losses at the gene ends were 6 bases for V and 4 bases for J; bases not matched to a gene: 3. The CDR3 region is CASSLDRYEQYF. CDR3 nucleotides: TGTGCCAGCAGCCTGGACAGGTACGAGCAGTACTTC.

This clonotype was found once. The J gene is TRBJ1-5, the V gene TRBV6-1; D is perhaps TRBD1 (6 bases). This CDR3 spans 15 amino acids. V gave up 6 bases and J gave up 9 bases, with 21 bases separating them. Germline CDR1 and CDR2: MNHNS and SASEGT. The CDR3 DNA is TGTGCCAGCAGGAGGACCAGGGGTTCGGGGAGGCCCCAGCATTTT. Its translation: CASRRTRGSGRPQHF.

This clonotype has more than one count but fewer than ten. This chain uses TRBV5-1 with TRBJ2-3; D remains ambiguous. CDR1 is SGHRS and CDR2 is YFSETQ in the germline V gene. V was clipped by 0 bases and J by 1 base, with 9 bases between them. The CDR3 consists of 15 residues. In DNA, the CDR3 is TGCGCCAGCAGCTTGGAGGTAGTTGGCACAGATACGCAGTATTTT. As protein: CASSLEVVGTDTQYF.

The chain combines TRBV6-5 with TRBJ2-1, with 7 bases aligning to TRBD1. The ends lost 8 bases at V and 2 bases at J; junction bases unmatched: 6. Per germline, CDR1 MNHEY and CDR2 SVGAGI. The CDR3 spans 14 residues. CDR3: CASQGTAPYNEQFF. The CDR3 DNA reads TGTGCCAGCCAAGGGACAGCCCCCTACAATGAGCAGTTCTTC.

This chain links TRBV6-1 with TRBJ1-6, with TRBD1 matching over 9 bases. Unmatched junction bases numbered 3, after V lost 11 bases and J lost 4 bases. The CDR3 has 13 residues. Germline V gene sequence: CDR1 MNHNS, CDR2 SASEGT. CDR3 in DNA: TGTGCCTGCGGGACAGGGTATAATTCACCCCTCCACTTT. It is translated as CACGTGYNSPLHF.

The rearrangement joins TRBV29-1 to TRBJ2-3, with 7 bases identical to TRBD2. The CDR3 is 13 amino acids. The V gene end was trimmed by 7 bases and the J gene end by 2 bases; junction bases not matched to a gene: 6. The germline V gene has CDR1 SQVTM and CDR2 ANQGSEA. This CDR3 is CSGEGRLTDTQYF. In DNA form, the CDR3 reads TGCAGCGGGGAGGGCCGTCTCACAGATACGCAGTATTTT.

The chain links TRBV4-2 to TRBJ2-1, with 11 bases matching TRBD2. CDR1 is LGHNA and CDR2 is YNFKEQ in the germline V gene. After removal of 0 bases from V and 3 bases from J, the junction contained 10 bases not matched to a gene. This CDR3 is built from 19 residues. CDR3 residues: CASSQDHPPSGGFYNEQFF. CDR3 coding DNA: TGTGCCAGCAGCCAAGATCACCCTCCTAGCGGGGGGTTCTACAATGAGCAGTTCTTC.